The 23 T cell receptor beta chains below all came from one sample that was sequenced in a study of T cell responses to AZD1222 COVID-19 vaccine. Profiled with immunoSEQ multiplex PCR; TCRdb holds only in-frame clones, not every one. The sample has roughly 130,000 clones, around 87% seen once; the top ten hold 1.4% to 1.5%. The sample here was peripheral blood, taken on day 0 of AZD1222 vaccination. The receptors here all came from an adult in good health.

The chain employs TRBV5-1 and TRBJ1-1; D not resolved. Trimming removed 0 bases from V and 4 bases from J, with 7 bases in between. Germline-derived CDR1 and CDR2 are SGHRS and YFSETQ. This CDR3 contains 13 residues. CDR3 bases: TGCGCCAGCAGCTTGGTGGACCTCACTGAAGCTTTCTTT. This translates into CASSLVDLTEAFF.

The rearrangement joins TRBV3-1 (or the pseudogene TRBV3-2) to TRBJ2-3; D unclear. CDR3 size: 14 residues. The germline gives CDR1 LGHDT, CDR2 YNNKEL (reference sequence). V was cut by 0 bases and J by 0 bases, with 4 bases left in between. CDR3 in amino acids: CASSQDYSTDTQYF. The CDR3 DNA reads TGTGCCAGCAGCCAAGACTACAGCACAGATACGCAGTATTTT.

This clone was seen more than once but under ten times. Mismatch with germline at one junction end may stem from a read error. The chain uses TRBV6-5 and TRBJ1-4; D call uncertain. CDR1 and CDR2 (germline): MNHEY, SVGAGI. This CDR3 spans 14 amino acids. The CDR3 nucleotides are TGTGCCAGCAGTTACTCACCCCGGCGAGGTCCCCCCGTTTTT. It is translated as CASSYSPRRGPPVF.

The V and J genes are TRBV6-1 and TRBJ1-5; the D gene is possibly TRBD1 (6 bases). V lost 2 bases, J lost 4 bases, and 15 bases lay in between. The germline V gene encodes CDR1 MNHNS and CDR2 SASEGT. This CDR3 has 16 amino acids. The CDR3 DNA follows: TGTGCCAGCAGTGAACTGGTAGGGGACACTAATCAGCCCCAGCATTTT. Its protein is CASSELVGDTNQPQHF.

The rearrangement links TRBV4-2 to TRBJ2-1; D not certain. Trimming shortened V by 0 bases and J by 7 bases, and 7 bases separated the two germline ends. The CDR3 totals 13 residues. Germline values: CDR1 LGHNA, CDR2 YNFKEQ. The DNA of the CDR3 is TGTGCCAGCAGCCAAGATCTCGGGAATGAGCAGTTCTTC. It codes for CASSQDLGNEQFF.

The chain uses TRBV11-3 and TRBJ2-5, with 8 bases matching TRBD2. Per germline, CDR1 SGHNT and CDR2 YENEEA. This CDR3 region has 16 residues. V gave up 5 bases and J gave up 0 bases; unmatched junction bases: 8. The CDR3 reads CASSPAAGDYQETQYF. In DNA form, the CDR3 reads TGTGCCAGCAGCCCAGCAGCGGGGGACTACCAAGAGACCCAGTACTTC.

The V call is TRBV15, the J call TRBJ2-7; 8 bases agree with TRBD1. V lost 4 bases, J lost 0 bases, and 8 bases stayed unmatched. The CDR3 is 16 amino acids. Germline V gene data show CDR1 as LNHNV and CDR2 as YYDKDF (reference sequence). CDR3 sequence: CATSTPIQGASYEQYF. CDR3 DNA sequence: TGTGCCACCAGCACCCCCATCCAGGGGGCCTCCTACGAGCAGTACTTC.

CDR3 loop: CASSQRTSGGATNTGELFF. CDR3 bases: TGCGCCAGCAGCCAGAGGACTAGCGGGGGGGCCACGAACACCGGGGAGCTGTTTTTT. V is TRBV5-1 and J is TRBJ2-2; 15 bases line up with TRBD2. Germline V gene sequence: CDR1 SGHRS, CDR2 YFSETQ. The V and J ends lost 4 bases and 0 bases, in that order; junction bases with no gene match: 7. The CDR3 loop spans 19 amino acids.

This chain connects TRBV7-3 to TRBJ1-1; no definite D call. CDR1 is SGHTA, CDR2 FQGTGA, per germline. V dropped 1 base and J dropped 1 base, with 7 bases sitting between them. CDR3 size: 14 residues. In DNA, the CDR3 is TGTGCCAGCAGCTTAAGTGGCGGGAACACTGAAGCTTTCTTT. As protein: CASSLSGGNTEAFF.

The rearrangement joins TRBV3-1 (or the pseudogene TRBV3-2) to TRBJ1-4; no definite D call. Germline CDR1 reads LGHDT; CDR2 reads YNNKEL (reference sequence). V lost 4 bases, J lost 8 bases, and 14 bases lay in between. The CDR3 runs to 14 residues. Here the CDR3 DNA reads TGTGCCAGCAGCCGGGCCGGACTTGGGGAAAAACTGTTTTTT. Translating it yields CASSRAGLGEKLFF.

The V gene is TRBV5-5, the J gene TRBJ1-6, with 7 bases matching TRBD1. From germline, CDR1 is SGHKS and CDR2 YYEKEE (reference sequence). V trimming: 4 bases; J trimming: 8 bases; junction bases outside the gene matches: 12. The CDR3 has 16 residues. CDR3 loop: CASSPMTGSVDSPLHF. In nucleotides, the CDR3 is TGTGCCAGCAGCCCGATGACAGGGTCGGTTGATTCACCCCTCCACTTT.

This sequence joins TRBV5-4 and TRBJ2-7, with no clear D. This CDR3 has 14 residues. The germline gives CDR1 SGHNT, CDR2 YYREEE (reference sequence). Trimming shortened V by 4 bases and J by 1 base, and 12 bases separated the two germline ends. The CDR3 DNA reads TGTGCCAGCAGCAAGCCAGGTGGATCCTACGAGCAGTACTTC. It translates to CASSKPGGSYEQYF. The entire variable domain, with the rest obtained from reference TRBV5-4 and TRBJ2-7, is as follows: ETGVTQSPTHLIKTRGQQVTLRCSSQSGHNTVSWYQQALGQGPQFIFQYYREEENGRGNFPPRFSGLQFPNYSSELNVNALELDDSALYLCASSKPGGSYEQYFGPGTRLTVT.

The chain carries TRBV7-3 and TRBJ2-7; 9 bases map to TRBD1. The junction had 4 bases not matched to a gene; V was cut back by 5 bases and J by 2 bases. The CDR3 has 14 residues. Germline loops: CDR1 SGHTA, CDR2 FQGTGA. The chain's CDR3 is CASSLGQGAYEQYF. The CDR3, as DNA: TGTGCCAGCAGCCTGGGACAGGGAGCCTACGAGCAGTACTTC.

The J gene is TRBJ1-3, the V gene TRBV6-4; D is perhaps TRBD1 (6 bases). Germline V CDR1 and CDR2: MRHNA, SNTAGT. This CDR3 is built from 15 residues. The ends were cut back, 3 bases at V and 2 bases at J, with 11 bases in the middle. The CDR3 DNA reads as TGTGCCAGCAGTGATCGACAGGTGACTGGAAACACCATATATTTT. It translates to CASSDRQVTGNTIYF.

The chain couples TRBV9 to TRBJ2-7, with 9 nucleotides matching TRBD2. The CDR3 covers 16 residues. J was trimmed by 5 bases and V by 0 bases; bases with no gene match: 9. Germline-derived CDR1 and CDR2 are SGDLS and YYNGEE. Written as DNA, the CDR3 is TGTGCCAGCAGCGTAGTTGGGCTAGCGGGGATCAACGAGCAGTACTTC. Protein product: CASSVVGLAGINEQYF.

CDR3: CASSLVAGAVYNEQFF. The CDR3 region has the DNA TGTGCCAGCAGCTTAGTGGCGGGGGCTGTCTACAATGAGCAGTTCTTC. The chain links TRBV11-2 to TRBJ2-1; maybe TRBD2 (7 bases). Germline V CDR1 and CDR2: SGHAT, FQNNGV. This CDR3 spans 16 amino acids. V was shortened by 1 base and J by 3 bases, with 13 bases between the two germline ends. Full variable domain (rest looked up from reference TRBV11-2 and TRBJ2-1): EAGVAQSPRYKIIEKRQSVAFWCNPISGHATLYWYQQILGQGPKLLIQFQNNGVVDDSQLPKDRFSAERLKGVDSTLKIQPAKLEDSAVYLCASSLVAGAVYNEQFFGPGTRLTVL.

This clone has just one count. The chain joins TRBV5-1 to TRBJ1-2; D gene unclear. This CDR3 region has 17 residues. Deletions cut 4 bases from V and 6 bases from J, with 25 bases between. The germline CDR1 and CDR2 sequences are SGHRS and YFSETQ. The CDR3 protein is CASSPSSRTGLLDGYTF. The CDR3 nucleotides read TGCGCCAGCAGCCCCTCTTCGCGCACCGGATTACTAGATGGCTACACCTTC.

CDR3 loop: CASSQDARRVDYGYTF. CDR3 coding DNA: TGCGCCAGCAGCCAAGACGCCCGCAGGGTGGACTATGGCTACACCTTC. The V and J genes are TRBV4-3 and TRBJ1-2; D may be TRBD1 (5 bases). The germline V gene encodes CDR1 LGHNA and CDR2 YSLEER. V shed 0 bases and J shed 3 bases, with 14 bases lying between them. This CDR3 spans 16 amino acids.

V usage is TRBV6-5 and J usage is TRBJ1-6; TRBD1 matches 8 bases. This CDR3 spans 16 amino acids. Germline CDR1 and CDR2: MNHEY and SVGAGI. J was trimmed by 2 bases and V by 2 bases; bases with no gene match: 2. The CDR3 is CASSYGTGPYNSPLHF. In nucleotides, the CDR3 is TGTGCCAGCAGTTACGGGACAGGCCCCTATAATTCACCCCTCCACTTT.

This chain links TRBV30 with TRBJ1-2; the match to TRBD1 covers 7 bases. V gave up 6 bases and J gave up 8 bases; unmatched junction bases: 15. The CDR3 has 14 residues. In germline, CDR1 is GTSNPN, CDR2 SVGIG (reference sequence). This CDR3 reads CACTGALLGQGYTF. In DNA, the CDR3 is TGTGCCTGTACAGGGGCCCTACTCGGTCAGGGCTACACCTTC.

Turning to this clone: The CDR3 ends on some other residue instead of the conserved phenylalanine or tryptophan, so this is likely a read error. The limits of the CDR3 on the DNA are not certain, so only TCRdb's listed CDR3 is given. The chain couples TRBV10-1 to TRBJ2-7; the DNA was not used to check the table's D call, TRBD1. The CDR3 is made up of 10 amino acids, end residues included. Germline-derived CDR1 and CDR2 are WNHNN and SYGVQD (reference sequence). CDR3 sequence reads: CARLTGPAIP.

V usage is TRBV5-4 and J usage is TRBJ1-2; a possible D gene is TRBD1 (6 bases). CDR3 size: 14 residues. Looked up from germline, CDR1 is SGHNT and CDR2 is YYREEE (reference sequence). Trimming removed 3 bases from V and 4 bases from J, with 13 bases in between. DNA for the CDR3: TGTGCCAGCAGCTGGGAGGGGGTCTCCTATGGCTACACCTTC. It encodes CASSWEGVSYGYTF.

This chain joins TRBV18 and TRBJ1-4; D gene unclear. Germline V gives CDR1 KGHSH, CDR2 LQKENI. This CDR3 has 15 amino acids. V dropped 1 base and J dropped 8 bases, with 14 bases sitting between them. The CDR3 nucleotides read TGTGCCAGCTCACCACGGAGGGCAGTAGGCGAAAAACTGTTTTTT. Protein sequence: CASSPRRAVGEKLFF.